The clone carrying this TCR beta chain occurred once. Its matching antigen is unknown. This sample is drawn from a study of T cell responses to AZD1222 COVID-19 vaccine. Study-wide context: Whether given at about 4 or about 12 weeks, second doses were pooled. Study-wide points: In a largely white British group with more females than males, clonal diversity was possibly underestimated. Repertoire samples came only from after the peak T cell response.

Libraries were prepared by immunoSEQ multiplex PCR; TCRdb keeps only in-frame clonotypes and omits some of them. The table has over 110,000 clones, over 75% seen once; the top ten hold roughly 1.7%. Per germline, CDR1 MGHRA and CDR2 YSYEKL. The CDR3 is 13 amino acids. V was cut by 4 bases and J by 7 bases, with 13 bases left in between. This chain uses TRBV4-1 with TRBJ1-2; D gene unclear. This TCR came from an adult in good health. The sample here was peripheral blood, taken on day 0 of AZD1222 vaccination. CDR3 DNA sequence: TGCGCCAGCAGCCGTAAAATAGATGGTGGCTACACCTTC. This encodes CASSRKIDGGYTF.